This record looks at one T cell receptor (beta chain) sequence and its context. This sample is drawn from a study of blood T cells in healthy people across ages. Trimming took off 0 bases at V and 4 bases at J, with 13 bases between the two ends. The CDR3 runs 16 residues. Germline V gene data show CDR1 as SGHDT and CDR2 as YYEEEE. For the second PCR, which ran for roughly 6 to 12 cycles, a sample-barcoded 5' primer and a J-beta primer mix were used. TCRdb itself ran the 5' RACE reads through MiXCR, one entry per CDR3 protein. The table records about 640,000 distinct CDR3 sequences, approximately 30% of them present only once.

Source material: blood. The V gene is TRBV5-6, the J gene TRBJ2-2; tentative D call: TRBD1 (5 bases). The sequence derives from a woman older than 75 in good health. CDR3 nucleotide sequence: TGTGCCAGCAGCTTGGTTGACAGAGCAAGCACCGGGGAGCTGTTTTTT. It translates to CASSLVDRASTGELFF.